These T cell receptor beta chains were read from a single sample in a study of blood T cell repertoires in COVID-19. Profiled with immunoSEQ multiplex PCR; TCRdb holds only in-frame clones, not every one. The sample carries over 250,000 clones, around nine tenths recorded once. Specimen: peripheral blood. Receptors originate from a man aged 50-60 years with acute or convalescent COVID-19. Both conserved end residues are part of each CDR3. A D gene is named only where the DNA matches it firmly. The size of a clone is reported for some rows only, either as once, few or many, or as a class for expanded clones.

size: -; D: TRBD1; J: TRBJ1-4; V: TRBV7-8; CDR3: CASGTGENEKLFF; DNA: TGTGCCAGCGGTACAGGGGAGAATGAAAAACTGTTTTTT
size: -; D: -; J: TRBJ2-7; V: TRBV7-9; CDR3: CASSLGPSSYEQYF; DNA: TGTGCCAGCAGCTTAGGGCCATCTTCCTACGAGCAGTACTTC
size: -; D: TRBD1; J: TRBJ1-2; V: TRBV7-9; CDR3: CASSFGQGMDYGYTF; DNA: TGTGCCAGCAGCTTCGGACAGGGGATGGACTATGGCTACACCTTC
size: -; D: TRBD1; J: TRBJ1-1; V: TRBV19; CDR3: CASSQQGPGTEAFF; DNA: TGTGCCAGTAGCCAACAGGGGCCAGGGACTGAAGCTTTCTTT
size: -; D: -; J: TRBJ1-2; V: TRBV29-1; CDR3: CSVGWGGTGNGYTF; DNA: TGCAGCGTTGGATGGGGCGGAACTGGAAATGGCTACACCTTC
size: -; D: -; J: TRBJ2-7; V: TRBV28; CDR3: CASSFGGSYEQYF; DNA: TGTGCCAGCAGTTTCGGGGGCTCCTACGAGCAGTACTTC
size: -; D: -; J: TRBJ2-1; V: TRBV7-2; CDR3: CASTDRAGGGNEQFF; DNA: TGTGCCAGCACCGACCGGGCAGGGGGAGGCAATGAGCAGTTCTTC
size: -; D: TRBD1; J: TRBJ1-1; V: TRBV29-1; CDR3: CSALTGGTEAFF; DNA: TGCAGCGCCCTGACAGGGGGCACTGAAGCTTTCTTT
size: -; D: -; J: TRBJ2-1; V: TRBV7-2; CDR3: CASTLGSTAGQRFF; DNA: TGTGCCAGCACCTTAGGAAGCACAGCAGGGCAGCGGTTCTTC
size: -; D: -; J: TRBJ2-2; V: TRBV19; CDR3: CASSMTGGTPGELFF; DNA: TGTGCCAGTAGTATGACCGGGGGTACTCCCGGGGAGCTGTTTTTT
size: -; D: -; J: TRBJ1-1; V: TRBV3-1/TRBV3-2; CDR3: CASSQNPDNDMNTEAFF; DNA: TGTGCCAGCAGCCAAAATCCTGACAACGACATGAACACTGAAGCTTTCTTT
size: once; D: -; J: TRBJ1-3; V: TRBV30; CDR3: CAWKLGNTIYF; DNA: TGTGCCTGGAAATTAGGAAACACCATATATTTT
size: few; D: -; J: TRBJ2-3; V: TRBV10-3; CDR3: CATEGADTQYF; DNA: TGTGCCACCGAAGGGGCAGATACGCAGTATTTT
size: -; D: TRBD1; J: TRBJ2-2; V: TRBV19; CDR3: CATYRGNTGELFF; DNA: TGTGCCACTTACAGGGGGAACACCGGGGAGCTGTTTTTT
size: -; D: TRBD1; J: TRBJ1-5; V: TRBV2; CDR3: CASSTFQGGKHF; DNA: TGTGCCAGCAGTACCTTCCAGGGGGGAAAGCATTTT
size: -; D: TRBD1; J: TRBJ2-7; V: TRBV7-9; CDR3: CASSFGTVNEQYF; DNA: TGTGCCAGCAGCTTTGGGACAGTCAACGAGCAGTACTTC
size: -; D: -; J: TRBJ1-1; V: TRBV5-1; CDR3: CASSPPAGVKFAFF; DNA: TGCGCCAGCAGCCCCCCCGCAGGGGTAAAGTTCGCTTTCTTT
size: -; D: TRBD1; J: TRBJ1-2; V: TRBV5-8; CDR3: CASRARTGLANYGYTF; DNA: TGTGCCAGCAGGGCCAGGACAGGCCTAGCTAACTATGGCTACACCTTC
size: -; D: -; J: TRBJ2-6; V: TRBV12-5; CDR3: CASGSGGRNSGANVLTF; DNA: TGTGCTAGTGGTTCGGGCGGGCGGAACTCTGGGGCCAACGTCCTGACTTTC
size: -; D: -; J: TRBJ2-7; V: TRBV20-1; CDR3: CSAVDSPEQYF; DNA: TGCAGTGCCGTGGACAGTCCCGAGCAGTACTTC
size: -; D: -; J: TRBJ1-2; V: TRBV30; CDR3: CAWTRGGQGYGYTF; DNA: TGTGCCTGGACCCGCGGGGGGCAGGGGTATGGCTACACCTTC
size: -; D: -; J: TRBJ1-1; V: TRBV5-6; CDR3: CASSTGGWDTEAFF; DNA: TGTGCCAGCAGCACCGGGGGGTGGGACACTGAAGCTTTCTTT
size: -; D: TRBD1; J: TRBJ1-2; V: TRBV3-1/TRBV3-2; CDR3: CASSRPGQYGYTF; DNA: TGTGCCAGCAGCCGCCCGGGACAGTATGGCTACACCTTC
size: -; D: TRBD1; J: TRBJ1-3; V: TRBV5-1; CDR3: CASSQLGTDRLYF; DNA: TGCGCCAGCAGCCAACTCGGGACAGACCGTCTATATTTT
size: -; D: -; J: TRBJ1-4; V: TRBV6-7; CDR3: CASSYFGVMGGSEKLFF; DNA: TGTGCCAGCAGTTACTTTGGAGTCATGGGAGGAAGCGAAAAACTGTTTTTT
size: -; D: TRBD1; J: TRBJ2-7; V: TRBV3-1/TRBV3-2; CDR3: CASSQGTGWYEQYF; DNA: TGTGCCAGCAGCCAAGGGACAGGGTGGTACGAGCAGTACTTC
size: -; D: -; J: TRBJ2-7; V: TRBV11-2; CDR3: CASSNYEQYF; DNA: TGTGCCAGCAGTAACTACGAGCAGTACTTC
size: -; D: TRBD1; J: TRBJ1-1; V: TRBV5-6; CDR3: CASSFVRDRGGTEAFF; DNA: TGTGCCAGCAGCTTCGTCCGGGACAGGGGTGGAACTGAAGCTTTCTTT
size: -; D: TRBD1; J: TRBJ1-2; V: TRBV14; CDR3: CASSNALGTGSYGYTF; DNA: TGTGCCAGCAGCAATGCCCTCGGGACAGGGAGCTATGGCTACACCTTC
size: -; D: -; J: TRBJ1-2; V: TRBV25-1; CDR3: CASSDRVDGYTF; DNA: TGTGCCAGCAGTGACAGGGTGGATGGCTACACCTTC
size: -; D: TRBD1; J: TRBJ1-4; V: TRBV19; CDR3: CASSIPNRGPGHQKLFF; DNA: TGTGCCAGTAGTATCCCGAACAGGGGGCCAGGACATCAAAAACTGTTTTTT
size: -; D: -; J: TRBJ1-2; V: TRBV6-2/TRBV6-3; CDR3: CASSSRGNRVEYGYTF; DNA: TGTGCCAGCAGTTCGAGGGGCAACAGGGTCGAATATGGCTACACCTTC
size: -; D: -; J: TRBJ2-6; V: TRBV11-3; CDR3: CASSFYGANVLTF; DNA: TGTGCCAGCAGCTTTTATGGGGCCAACGTCCTGACTTTC
size: -; D: -; J: TRBJ2-3; V: TRBV5-1; CDR3: CASSLERGSYTDTQYF; DNA: TGCGCCAGCAGCTTGGAACGGGGGTCATACACAGATACGCAGTATTTT
size: -; D: -; J: TRBJ2-3; V: TRBV29-1; CDR3: CSVGLRFTDTQYF; DNA: TGCAGCGTTGGGTTGCGGTTCACAGATACGCAGTATTTT
size: -; D: -; J: TRBJ2-6; V: TRBV6-5; CDR3: CASRATGTPLQTF; DNA: TGTGCCAGCAGGGCGACAGGAACCCCTTTGCAGACTTTC
size: -; D: -; J: TRBJ2-2; V: TRBV9; CDR3: CASSVEGKSGELFF; DNA: TGTGCCAGCAGCGTAGAGGGGAAGTCTGGGGAGCTGTTTTTT
size: -; D: -; J: TRBJ1-3; V: TRBV30; CDR3: CAWSRNAGAFNTIYF; DNA: TGTGCCTGGAGTCGGAACGCGGGGGCTTTTAACACCATATATTTT
size: -; D: TRBD2; J: TRBJ2-5; V: TRBV5-8; CDR3: CASQNRGGTWETQYF; DNA: TGTGCCAGCCAAAACCGGGGGGGCACCTGGGAGACCCAGTACTTC
size: -; D: -; J: TRBJ1-1; V: TRBV3-1/TRBV3-2; CDR3: CASSQTGNTEAFF; DNA: TGTGCCAGCAGCCAAACGGGGAACACTGAAGCTTTCTTT
size: -; D: TRBD1; J: TRBJ1-5; V: TRBV24-1; CDR3: CATPIFPGQGKNQPQHF; DNA: TGTGCCACCCCCATATTCCCCGGACAGGGGAAGAATCAGCCCCAGCATTTT
size: few; D: TRBD1; J: TRBJ2-1; V: TRBV2; CDR3: CASSEMGDRDYYNEQFF; DNA: TGTGCCAGCAGTGAAATGGGGGACAGGGATTACTACAATGAGCAGTTCTTC
size: -; D: TRBD1; J: TRBJ2-7; V: TRBV10-3; CDR3: CAISEPGQGVWGIHLEQYF; DNA: TGTGCCATCAGTGAACCGGGACAGGGGGTATGGGGTATCCATTTGGAGCAGTACTTC
size: once; D: -; J: TRBJ2-7; V: TRBV20-1; CDR3: CSAKEHEQYF; DNA: TGCAGTGCTAAGGAGCACGAGCAGTACTTC
size: -; D: TRBD1; J: TRBJ2-7; V: TRBV5-1; CDR3: CASSPGQGSSYEQYF; DNA: TGCGCCAGCAGCCCGGGACAGGGAAGCTCCTACGAGCAGTACTTC
size: -; D: -; J: TRBJ1-6; V: TRBV7-9; CDR3: CASSSTGGVNSPLHF; DNA: TGTGCCAGCAGCTCCACGGGGGGGGTGAATTCACCCCTCCACTTT
size: -; D: -; J: TRBJ1-2; V: TRBV2; CDR3: CASSDASGLYYGYTF; DNA: TGTGCCAGCAGTGATGCGTCAGGGCTTTACTATGGCTACACCTTC
size: -; D: -; J: TRBJ2-3; V: TRBV18; CDR3: CASSFYTDTQYF; DNA: TGTGCCAGCTCATTCTACACAGATACGCAGTATTTT
size: -; D: TRBD1; J: TRBJ2-2; V: TRBV11-2; CDR3: CASTPNRGTGELFF; DNA: TGTGCCAGCACCCCCAACAGGGGCACCGGGGAGCTGTTTTTT